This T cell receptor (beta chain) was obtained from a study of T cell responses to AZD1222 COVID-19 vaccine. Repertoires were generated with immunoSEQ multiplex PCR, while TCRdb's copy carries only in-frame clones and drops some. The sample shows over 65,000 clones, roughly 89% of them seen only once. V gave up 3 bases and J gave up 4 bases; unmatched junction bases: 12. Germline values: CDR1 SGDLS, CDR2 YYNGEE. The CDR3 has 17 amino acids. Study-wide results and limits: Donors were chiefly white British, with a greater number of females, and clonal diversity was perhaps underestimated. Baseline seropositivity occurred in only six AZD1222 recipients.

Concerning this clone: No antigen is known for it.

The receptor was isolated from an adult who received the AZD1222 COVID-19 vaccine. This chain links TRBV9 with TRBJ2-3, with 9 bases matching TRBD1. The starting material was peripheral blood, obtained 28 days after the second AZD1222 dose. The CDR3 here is CASSAVPGQGLADTQYF. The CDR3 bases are TGTGCCAGCAGCGCGGTGCCGGGACAGGGTCTTGCAGATACGCAGTATTTT.